The source of this T cell receptor (beta chain) is a study of cytomegalovirus exposure and HLA in healthy donors. 60 Vbeta and 13 Jbeta primers were used in PCR. TCRdb's table, derived via immunoSEQ multiplex PCR, lists solely in-frame clones and lacks some. This table holds around 190,000 clones, about 80% found once. Germline CDR1 is SGHDT and CDR2 is YYEEEE. The CDR3 consists of 18 residues. The source is a man between 60 and 75 years old in good health and CMV-seronegative. What was sequenced was PBMCs. The V call is TRBV5-6, the J call TRBJ2-5; 12 bases are shared with TRBD2. Matching the DNA end better, TRBJ2-7 makes the J call doubtful. The CDR3 DNA sequence: TGTGCCAGCACCCTCACGGGACTAGCGGGCACTAGCTCCTACGAGCAGTACTTC. Translation gives CASTLTGLAGTSSYEQYF.